The sequence of this TCR beta chain was determined in a study of T cell responses to AZD1222 COVID-19 vaccine (dated by TCRdb to the early 2020s). About the study as a whole: A total of 233 trial participants underwent TCR sequencing, of whom 200 to 220 had received two doses of AZD1222 and approximately 26 had received two doses of the MenACWY control vaccine. Trial participants were enrolled by age into subgroups of 18-55, 56-69 and 70-plus years, and 148, 28 and 57 TCR-sequenced participants, respectively, were included in these subgroups. The paper as a whole reports these results and caveats: The vaccine-associated CD4 TCRs covered the entire spike protein, and the dominant responses fell in regions 160-218 and 743-854. Because no samples from the day 14 peak response were available, repertoires could be characterized only after the peak T cell response. Participants were mostly white British, with more females than males. The authors suggested clonal diversity may have been underestimated. The 56-69-year group was small, and its depth increase did not reach significance, likely because of low power. After two AZD1222 doses, both the breadth and the depth of spike-specific TCRs were significantly higher than at day 0 and than in MenACWY recipients. Nearly half of unique spike-specific TCRs reportedly recognized epitopes outside regions mutated in the B.1.351 and B.1.1.7 variants. Conclusions about previously exposed vaccinees are limited, since just six or seven AZD1222 recipients were seropositive for SARS-CoV-2 at baseline.

There are 14 amino acids in the CDR3, from cysteine to phenylalanine inclusive. Of all the DNA, just the CDR3 is kept, 42 bases in frame from base 1. V is shortened by 6 bases, J by 8 bases, and the region joining them spans 17 bases. As encoded in the germline V gene, CDR1 is SNHLY while CDR2 is FYNNEI. A note on this clone: Its antigen is still unknown. No base qualities exist here, and no much larger clone lies one base off it.

The intended sense of this specimen's time point label: baseline before first vaccination. The label giving this sample's treatment or condition can be read as: meningococcal conjugate vaccine given as trial control. Vaccinee samples came from UK trials COV001 and COV002, including a single-blind randomized controlled phase 2/3 trial of AZD1222 (ChAdOx1 nCoV-19) in healthy adults. For TCRbeta chain sequencing, PBMC samples from trial participants were taken at day 0 and at day 28 after the second dose. The CDR3 regions of human TCRbeta chains were analyzed by immunosequencing. Per the source publication's procedure: Repertoire TCRs were matched against a reference library of SARS-CoV-2-specific TCRs generated with the MIRA antigen-specificity platform. Breadth was defined as the fraction of unique TCRs that were SARS-CoV-2-associated, and depth was defined as the fraction of total T cells that were SARS-CoV-2-associated. Using the MIRA data, each spike-specific TCR was assigned both to the spike region to which the TCR was reactive and to a CD4 or CD8 class. Log10-transformed breadth and depth values were compared by one-way ANOVA with Sidak's multiple comparisons tests. Sourced from immuneACCESS, this table was stored by TCRdb with only in-frame sequences that have V and J called. A share of the clones is absent; for the studies checked, an unresolved V gene accounts for under half, and the remainder has no known explanation. The V and J calls and clone size come from that table; D and trimming were worked out from the DNA. This sample lists 100,000 to 150,000 clones; roughly 88% were detected once. Of the sample, about 4.1% falls within the top ten clones.

This receptor chain uses TRBV2 and TRBJ2-1; the D gene is possibly TRBD1 or TRBD2, with 6 bases matching each. This receptor was taken from an adult in good health. Here the sequenced sample was peripheral blood, taken on day 0 of MenACWY control vaccination. The DNA is TGTGCCAGCAGCCGGGAGCAGGGGAACGATGAGCAGTTCTTC. Its translation reads: CASSREQGNDEQFF.